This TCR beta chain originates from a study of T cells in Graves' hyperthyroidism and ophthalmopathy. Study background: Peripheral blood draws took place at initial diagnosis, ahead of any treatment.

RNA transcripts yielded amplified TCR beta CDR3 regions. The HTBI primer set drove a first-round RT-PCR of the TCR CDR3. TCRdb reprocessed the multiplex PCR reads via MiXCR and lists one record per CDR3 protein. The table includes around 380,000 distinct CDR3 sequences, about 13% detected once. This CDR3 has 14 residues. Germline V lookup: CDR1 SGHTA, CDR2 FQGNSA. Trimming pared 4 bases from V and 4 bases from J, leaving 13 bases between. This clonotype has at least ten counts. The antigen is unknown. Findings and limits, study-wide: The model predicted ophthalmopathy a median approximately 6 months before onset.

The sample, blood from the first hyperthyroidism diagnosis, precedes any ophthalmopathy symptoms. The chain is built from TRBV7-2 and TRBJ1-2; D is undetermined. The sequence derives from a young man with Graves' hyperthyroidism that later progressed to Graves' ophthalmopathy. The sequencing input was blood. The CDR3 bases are TGTGCCAGCAGCTATAACAGCGAATCCTATGGCTACACCTTC. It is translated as CASSYNSESYGYTF. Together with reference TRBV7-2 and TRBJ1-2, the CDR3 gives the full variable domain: GAGVSQSPSNKVTEKGKDVELRCDPISGHTALYWYRQSLGQGLEFLIYFQGNSAPDKSGLPSDRFSAERTGGSVSTLTIQRTQQEDSAVYLCASSYNSESYGYTFGSGTRLTVV.